The 12 T cell receptor gamma chains presented below share a single source sample, sequenced in a study of γδ T cells in repeated Plasmodium falciparum infection. TCRdb reanalysed the multiplex PCR reads via CATT. This sample has a few thousand gamma-chain clones, with around 3.5% found just once. Flow sorting of PBMC yielded separate Vgamma9/Vdelta2+ and Vdelta2-negative gammadelta T cell populations for bulk repertoire analysis. The material sequenced was gamma-delta T cells from blood. Receptor source: a pool of human donors (malaria-infected and uninfected, not separated).

This clone counts as medium-sized. A much larger clone is a single base away; this may be a read error. Other DNA sequences from this sample encode an identical CDR3 as well. The chain is built from TRGV8 and TRGJ1 or TRGJ2. CDR1 VENAVY and CDR2 YDSYNSRV come from the germline V gene. The CDR3 extends over 13 amino acids. With V trimmed by 4 bases and J by 13 bases, 16 bases remained unmatched. CDR3 sequence reads: CATWEYITQGKLF. CDR3 in DNA: TGTGCCACCTGGGAATACATTACGCAGGGTAAACTCTTT.

This clone showed up just a few times. Given a far larger clone just one base away, this is likely a sequencing read error. At the DNA level, this CDR3 is encoded by other sequences in the same sample as well. CDR3 nucleotide sequence: TGTGCCTTGTGGGAGACGGCTCGTCCCCAAGAGTTGGGTAAAAAAATCAAGGTATTT. It yields the protein CALWETARPQELGKKIKVF. This chain connects TRGV9 to TRGJP. The J gene is not listed in TCRdb, so it was assigned here from a DNA match to germline. This CDR3 spans 19 amino acids. Germline CDR1 reads GITISATS; CDR2 reads ISYDGTV (reference sequence).

In the case of this clone: This likely reflects a read error, since a far larger clone is one base away. The identical CDR3 is also encoded by other nucleotide sequences in the sample. The chain employs TRGV5 and TRGJ1 or TRGJ2. Per the germline V gene, CDR1 is VINAFY and CDR2 is YDVSNSKD. Losses at the gene ends were 2 bases for V and 6 bases for J; bases not matched to a gene: 4. The length of the CDR3 is 12 residues. CDR3 nucleotide sequence: TGTGCCACCTGGGACACTGTTTATAAGAAACTCTTT. The encoded protein is CATWDTVYKKLF.

This clone was seen a handful of times. TCRdb's protein for this DNA is that of a much larger clone and differs from the translation at residue 16, likely a read error; the protein shown is the DNA translation. The chain links TRGV9 to TRGJP. The DNA end favors TRGJP1, so the J call may be wrong. Germline V gene data show CDR1 as GITISATS and CDR2 as ISYDGTV (reference sequence). The CDR3 is 17 residues long. The DNA of the CDR3 is TGTGCCTTGTGGGAGGTGCGATTTGAGTTGGGCAAAAAAATCAAGATATTT. The encoded protein is CALWEVRFELGKKIKIF.

About this clone itself: The TCRdb protein, from a much larger clone, departs from this DNA's translation at residue 10, likely by read error; the protein shown derives from the DNA. V usage is TRGV9 and J usage is TRGJP. No J gene was available from TCRdb, and it was assigned here by a germline match of the DNA. Germline V lookup: CDR1 GITISATS, CDR2 ISYDGTV (reference sequence). The CDR3 sequence is 15 residues long. CDR3 DNA: TGTGCCTTGTGGGAGCCAGAGTTGGGCAGAAAAATCAAGGTATTT. Protein product: CALWEPELGRKIKVF.

This clone was picked up many times. Different DNA sequences within this sample yield the same CDR3. The chain recombines TRGV9 with TRGJP. The J gene, absent from TCRdb, was called here by matching the DNA to germline. This CDR3 region has 16 residues. V was pared by 5 bases and J by 3 bases, with 4 bases of the junction left unmatched. Per the germline V gene, CDR1 is GITISATS and CDR2 is ISYDGTV (reference sequence). This CDR3 reads CALWGTQELGKKIKVF. In nucleotides, the CDR3 is TGTGCCTTGTGGGGCACGCAAGAGTTGGGCAAAAAAATCAAGGTATTT.

Turning to this clone: TCRdb's listed protein matches a much larger clone and diverges from this DNA's translation at residue 5, likely through a read error; the protein shown comes from the DNA. The chain joins TRGV9 to TRGJP. TCRdb supplies no J gene; here it was assigned by aligning the nucleotide sequence to germline. CDR3 length: 18 residues. Germline-derived CDR1 and CDR2 are GITISATS and ISYDGTV (reference sequence). CDR3 DNA sequence: TGTGCCTTGTGGGTGGTGCAGGGGAGAGAGTTGGGCAAAAAAATCAAGGTATTT. Protein: CALWVVQGRELGKKIKVF.

This clone was counted only a few times. The V call is TRGV9, the J call TRGJP. Germline V lookup: CDR1 GITISATS, CDR2 ISYDGTV (reference sequence). This CDR3 contains 21 residues. The J segment lost 3 bases and the V segment lost 3 bases, leaving 17 bases of the junction unmatched. The CDR3 spells CALWESAHWKAQELGKKIKVF. CDR3 DNA sequence: TGTGCCTTGTGGGAGTCCGCCCACTGGAAAGCGCAAGAGTTGGGCAAAAAAATCAAGGTATTT.

This clone was picked up a small number of times. The amino acid sequence in TCRdb belongs to a much larger clone and departs from this DNA's translation at residue 6, likely a sequencing read error; the sequence shown is translated from the DNA. The chain carries TRGV4 and TRGJ1 or TRGJ2. TCRdb offers no J gene call, so here the DNA was matched to germline to obtain one. V was clipped by 2 bases and J by 5 bases; unmatched bases: 6. Germline CDR1 reads EGSTGY; CDR2 reads YDSYTSSV. This CDR3 region has 13 residues. The CDR3, as DNA: TGTGCCACCTGGGATGAGCTTGATTATAAGAAACTCTTT. It is translated as CATWDELDYKKLF.

This clone turned up a few times. V is TRGV9 and J is TRGJP. The J gene comes from matching the DNA to germline here; TCRdb lacks it. J lost 5 bases, V lost 1 base, and 8 bases had no gene match. Germline values: CDR1 GITISATS, CDR2 ISYDGTV (reference sequence). The CDR3 contains 18 residues. As DNA, the CDR3 is TGTGCCTTGTGGGAGGTCCAGTTTAAAGAGTTGGGCAAAAAAATCAAGGTATTT. Amino acids: CALWEVQFKELGKKIKVF.

This clone has only a few counts. This DNA translates differently at residue 7 from the TCRdb protein, which is that of a much larger clone; a read error is likely, and the protein shown is the DNA's own translation. In the same sample, other DNA sequences code for this CDR3. The chain combines TRGV9 with TRGJP. Since TCRdb gives no J gene, matching the DNA to germline was used here to assign it. There are 17 residues in the CDR3. Germline CDR1 GITISATS, CDR2 ISYDGTV (reference sequence). Losses at the gene ends were 0 bases for V and 6 bases for J; bases not matched to a gene: 5. CDR3 in amino acids: CALWEVYGELGKKIKVF. In nucleotides, the CDR3 is TGTGCCTTGTGGGAGGTGTATGGAGAGTTGGGCAAAAAAATCAAGGTATTT.

A word on this clone: TCRdb shows a much larger clone's protein in place of this DNA's translation, and the two differ at residue 3, likely through a read error; the protein shown is translated from the DNA. The V gene is TRGV8, the J gene TRGJ1 or TRGJ2. TCRdb gives no J gene; it was assigned here by matching the DNA to germline. Germline CDR1 VENAVY, CDR2 YDSYNSRV. The CDR3 contains 14 residues. DNA for the CDR3: TGTGCCTCCTGGGGGAAAGGAAATTATTATAAGAAACTCTTT. Amino acids: CASWGKGNYYKKLF.